Presented here are 2 T cell receptor beta chains from one specimen sequenced in a study of blood T cell repertoires in COVID-19. TCRdb's table, derived via immunoSEQ multiplex PCR, lists solely in-frame clones and lacks some. The repertoire holds nearly 200,000 clones, with 85% as singletons. The material sequenced was peripheral blood. These receptors all come from a man aged 60 to 75 with COVID-19, enrolled during active disease.

The chain links TRBV3-1 (or the pseudogene TRBV3-2) to TRBJ1-4; TRBD1 agrees at 10 bases. V was clipped by 4 bases and J by 4 bases; unmatched bases: 15. The CDR3 has 19 amino acids. CDR1 is LGHDT, CDR2 YNNKEL, per germline (reference sequence). The CDR3 coding sequence is TGTGCCAGCAGCCGATACCCTCTAGGACAGGGGGGGTTTAATGAAAAACTGTTTTTT. It is translated as CASSRYPLGQGGFNEKLFF.

The V call is TRBV10-1, the J call TRBJ2-1; the match to TRBD2 covers 8 bases. The CDR3 spans 16 residues. The germline gives CDR1 WNHNN, CDR2 SYGVQD (reference sequence). The trim removed 8 bases at V and 10 bases at J, leaving 19 bases unmatched. The CDR3 sequence: CASAKISGSSVGEQFF. The CDR3 DNA reads TGCGCCAGCGCTAAGATAAGCGGGAGTTCCGTGGGGGAGCAGTTCTTC.